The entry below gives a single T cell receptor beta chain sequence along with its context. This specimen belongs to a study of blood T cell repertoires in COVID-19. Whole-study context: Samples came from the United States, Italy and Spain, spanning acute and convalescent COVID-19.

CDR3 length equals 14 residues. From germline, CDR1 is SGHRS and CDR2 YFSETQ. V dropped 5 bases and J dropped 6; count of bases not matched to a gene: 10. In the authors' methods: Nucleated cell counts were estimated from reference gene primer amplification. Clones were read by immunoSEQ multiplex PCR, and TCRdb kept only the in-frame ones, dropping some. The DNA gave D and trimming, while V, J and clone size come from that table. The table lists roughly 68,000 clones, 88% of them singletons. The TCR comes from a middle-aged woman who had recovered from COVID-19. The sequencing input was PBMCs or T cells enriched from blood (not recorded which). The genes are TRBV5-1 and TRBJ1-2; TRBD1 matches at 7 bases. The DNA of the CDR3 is TGCGCCAGCAGACAGAATACAGGGGCGGATGGCTACACCTTC. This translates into CASRQNTGADGYTF.